This T cell receptor beta chain was sequenced during a study of post-analysis software for immune sequencing data. Broader study findings: Several TRBV segments were more frequent in patients than controls; TRBV5-6, TRBV5-1 and TRBV20-1 belonged to this group.

Germline V gives CDR1 MNHNY, CDR2 SVGAGI (reference sequence). The V segment lost 0 bases and the J segment 6 bases; nucleotides outside the gene matches: 8. The CDR3 has 16 residues. Only one count was recorded for this clonotype. The antigen remains unidentified. Sequencing libraries made from TCR beta cDNA carried unique molecular identifiers. T cells numbering about 1 to 11 million yielded 500,000 to 550,000 cDNA molecules. In TCRdb, the PCR reads were re-called with MiXCR into one record per CDR3 protein. Of some 700,000 distinct CDR3 sequences listed, more than 50% are singletons. The source material was blood. The chain uses TRBV6-6 and TRBJ1-5; 7 bases line up with TRBD1. The receptor was derived from a girl under 10 years old with multiple sclerosis. CDR3: CASSYSITGDSQPQHF. CDR3 DNA sequence: TGTGCCAGCAGTTACTCGATTACAGGGGATAGTCAGCCCCAGCATTTT.